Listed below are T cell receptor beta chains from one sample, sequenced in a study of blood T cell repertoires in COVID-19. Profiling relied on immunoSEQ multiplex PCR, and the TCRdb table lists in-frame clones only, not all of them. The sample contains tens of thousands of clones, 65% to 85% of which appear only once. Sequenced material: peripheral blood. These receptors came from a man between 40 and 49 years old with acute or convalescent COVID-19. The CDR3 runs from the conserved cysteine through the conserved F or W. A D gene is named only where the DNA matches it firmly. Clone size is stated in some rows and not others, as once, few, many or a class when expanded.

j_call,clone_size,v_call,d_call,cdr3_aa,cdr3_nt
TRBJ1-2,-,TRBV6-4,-,CASSPQRGLGYTF,TGTGCCAGCAGCCCTCAAAGGGGTCTTGGCTACACCTTC
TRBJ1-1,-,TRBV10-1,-,CASSASRGTEAFF,TGCGCCAGCAGTGCGTCGAGGGGGACTGAAGCTTTCTTT
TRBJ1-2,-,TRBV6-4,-,CASSQTIGYGYTF,TGTGCCAGTTCCCAGACAATCGGCTATGGCTACACCTTC
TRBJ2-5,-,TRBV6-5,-,CASSKREYQETQYF,TGTGCCAGCAGTAAAAGAGAGTACCAAGAGACCCAGTACTTC
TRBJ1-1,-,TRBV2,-,CAKSPTGSTEAFF,TGTGCCAAGTCACCCACAGGCAGTACTGAAGCTTTCTTT
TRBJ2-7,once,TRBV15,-,CATSAQGNEQYF,TGTGCCACCAGTGCTCAGGGGAACGAGCAGTACTTC
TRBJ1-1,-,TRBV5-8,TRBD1,CASSSTGQGRTEAFF,TGTGCCAGCAGCTCGACAGGACAGGGTCGGACTGAAGCTTTCTTT
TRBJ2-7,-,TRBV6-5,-,CASSKRRDTYEQYF,TGTGCCAGCAGTAAACGCCGGGACACCTACGAGCAGTACTTC
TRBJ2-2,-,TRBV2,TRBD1,CASSPRPRTGANTGELFF,TGTGCCAGCAGCCCACGGCCCCGGACAGGGGCGAACACCGGGGAGCTGTTTTTT
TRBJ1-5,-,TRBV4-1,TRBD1,CASGQISGTGGLNSNQPQHF,TGCGCCAGCGGACAAATCTCCGGGACAGGGGGACTCAATAGCAATCAGCCCCAGCATTTT
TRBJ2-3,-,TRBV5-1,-,CASSLDFAGIADTQYF,TGCGCCAGCAGCTTGGATTTTGCAGGGATCGCAGATACGCAGTATTTT
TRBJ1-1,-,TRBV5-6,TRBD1,CASSPRTGSTSKAFF,TGTGCCAGCAGCCCGCGGACAGGGTCGACTTCCAAAGCTTTCTTT
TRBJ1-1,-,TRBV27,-,CASTSLDSSEAFF,TGTGCCAGCACTTCCCTGGACAGCTCTGAAGCTTTCTTT
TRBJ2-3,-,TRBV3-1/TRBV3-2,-,CASSSKSKGQDTQYF,TGTGCCAGCAGCTCGAAATCCAAGGGGCAGGATACGCAGTATTTT
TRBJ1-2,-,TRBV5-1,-,CASSPLAQNYGYTF,TGCGCCAGCAGCCCGTTGGCCCAGAACTATGGCTACACCTTC
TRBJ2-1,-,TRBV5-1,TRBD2,CASSLELAGYNEQFF,TGCGCCAGCAGCTTGGAACTAGCGGGGTACAATGAGCAGTTCTTC
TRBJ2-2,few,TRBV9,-,CASNSLTGELFF,TGTGCCAGCAATTCGCTAACCGGGGAGCTGTTTTTT
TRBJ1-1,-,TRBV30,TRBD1,CAWSDRGLNTEAFF,TGTGCCTGGAGTGACAGGGGGCTGAACACTGAAGCTTTCTTT
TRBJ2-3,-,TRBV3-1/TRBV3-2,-,CASSQNRADTQYF,TGTGCCAGCAGCCAGAACAGGGCCGATACGCAGTATTTT